The rows below give T cell receptor beta chains drawn from one sample of a study of blood T cell repertoires in COVID-19. Measured with immunoSEQ multiplex PCR; TCRdb has only the in-frame clones, and not every one. The table shows about 160,000 clones, with about 86% occurring only once. Sequencing was done on a sample of peripheral blood. The receptor source for this set is a woman between 65 and 79 years old with acute or convalescent COVID-19. CDR3s include the opening cysteine and the closing phenylalanine or tryptophan. The D gene is left open where the match is weak. The size entry is marked missing in some rows and otherwise reads once, few, many or a size class.

TRBJ2-3	-	-	TRBV5-6	CASSLVPGSEDTQYF	TGTGCCAGCAGCTTGGTACCGGGTAGTGAAGATACGCAGTATTTT
TRBJ1-5	TRBD1	-	TRBV2	CASSGTGGNQPQHF	TGTGCCAGCAGTGGGACAGGGGGGAATCAGCCCCAGCATTTT
TRBJ2-1	TRBD1	-	TRBV27	CASRPRTGTENYNEQFF	TGTGCCAGCCGACCGCGAACCGGGACAGAAAACTACAATGAGCAGTTCTTC
TRBJ1-1	-	-	TRBV19	CASSLQDMNTEAFF	TGTGCCAGTAGTTTACAGGATATGAACACTGAAGCTTTCTTT
TRBJ1-1	TRBD1	-	TRBV29-1	CSGAGTGGRNTEAFF	TGCAGCGGTGCCGGGACAGGGGGCCGGAACACTGAAGCTTTCTTT
TRBJ1-5	-	-	TRBV7-8	CASSLAYNQPQHF	TGTGCCAGCAGCTTAGCCTACAATCAGCCCCAGCATTTT
TRBJ2-1	TRBD2	-	TRBV15	CATSRGLTSGVYNEQFF	TGTGCCACCAGCAGAGGCCTAACTAGCGGCGTCTACAATGAGCAGTTCTTC
TRBJ1-6	-	-	TRBV7-9	CATLRGPYNSPLHF	TGTGCCACGCTCAGGGGTCCCTATAATTCACCCCTCCACTTT
TRBJ1-6	-	-	TRBV6-5	CASSQLTGWRSPLHF	TGTGCCAGCAGTCAACTCACAGGGTGGAGGTCACCCCTCCACTTT
TRBJ1-5	TRBD1	-	TRBV28	CASSGGQGIQPQHF	TGTGCCAGCAGTGGCGGACAGGGAATCCAGCCCCAGCATTTT
TRBJ2-4	TRBD2	-	TRBV30	CAWNTGLAGINIQYF	TGTGCCTGGAATACGGGACTAGCGGGAATAAACATTCAGTACTTC
TRBJ2-7	TRBD1	-	TRBV27	CASSPGTGEYEQYF	TGTGCCAGCAGTCCCGGGACAGGGGAGTACGAGCAGTACTTC
TRBJ1-5	-	-	TRBV28	CASSFIGTISGKPQHF	TGTGCCAGCAGTTTCATAGGGACAATCTCCGGCAAGCCCCAGCATTTT
TRBJ1-1	-	few	TRBV29-1	CSVERGSLNTEAFF	TGCAGCGTTGAAAGGGGGTCGCTGAACACTGAAGCTTTCTTT
TRBJ2-7	-	-	TRBV25-1	CASSVLSHEQYF	TGTGCCAGCAGTGTTTTGAGTCACGAGCAGTACTTC
TRBJ1-3	-	-	TRBV11-3	CASSLYGENTIYF	TGTGCCAGCAGCTTATACGGGGAAAACACCATATATTTT
TRBJ1-6	-	-	TRBV7-8	CASSRVDSPNNSPLHF	TGTGCCAGCAGCCGGGTGGACAGTCCGAATAATTCACCCCTCCACTTT
TRBJ2-2	-	-	TRBV5-6	CASSLGHANTGELFF	TGTGCCAGCAGCTTGGGGCACGCGAACACCGGGGAGCTGTTTTTT
TRBJ2-7	TRBD2	-	TRBV28	CASQRTGRTYEQYF	TGTGCCAGCCAGCGGACCGGGAGGACATACGAGCAGTACTTC
TRBJ2-4	-	once	TRBV7-9	CASSLVLAKNIQYF	TGTGCCAGCAGCTTAGTTCTAGCCAAAAACATTCAGTACTTC
TRBJ1-6	TRBD1	-	TRBV6-5	CASSYVFRGNSPLHF	TGTGCCAGCAGTTACGTCTTCAGGGGGAATTCACCCCTCCACTTT
TRBJ1-1	-	once	TRBV4-2	CASSPSVVVNTEAFF	TGTGCCAGCAGCCCGTCGGTGGTCGTGAACACTGAAGCTTTCTTT
TRBJ1-2	-	-	TRBV6-2/TRBV6-3	CASSYTDIGYGYTF	TGTGCCAGCAGTTACACGGACATAGGCTATGGCTACACCTTC
TRBJ1-6	-	once	TRBV6-5	CATISSSYNSPLHF	TGTGCCACCATTTCGAGCTCCTATAATTCACCCCTCCACTTT
TRBJ1-6	-	-	TRBV19	CASSATSGTLVSSYNSPLHF	TGTGCCAGTAGTGCAACCTCCGGGACTCTAGTTAGCTCCTATAATTCACCCCTCCACTTT
TRBJ2-7	-	-	TRBV11-2	CASRLNRDSYEQYF	TGTGCCAGCAGACTAAACAGGGATTCGTACGAGCAGTACTTC
TRBJ1-6	-	few	TRBV7-2	CASSSSSSYNSPLHF	TGTGCCAGCAGCTCCTCGAGCTCCTATAATTCACCCCTCCACTTT
TRBJ1-2	TRBD1	-	TRBV7-2	CASSAHLRGQDYGYTF	TGTGCCAGCAGCGCCCACCTCAGGGGGCAAGACTATGGCTACACCTTC